The TCR beta chain described here comes from a study of blood T cell repertoires in COVID-19. Across the study: Material from acute and convalescent COVID-19 was sourced from the United States, Italy and Spain. Nucleic acid was either cDNA or gDNA, and it came from T cells, B-cell-depleted T cells, or PBMCs.

This CDR3 spans 17 amino acids. Germline CDR1 and CDR2: SGHVS and FQNEAQ. V was cut by 5 bases and J by 0 bases, with 14 bases left in between. Per the authors' pipeline: Reference gene primer amplification yielded estimated nucleated cell counts. The protocol was immunoSEQ multiplex PCR, while the TCRdb copy is restricted to in-frame clones and leaves out a portion. V, J and clone size reflect that table, while D and trimming were determined from the DNA. Of about 120,000 clones in the sample, about 80% are singletons; the top ten hold 3% to 4.5%. The specimen was peripheral blood. The chain is built from TRBV7-8 and TRBJ1-6; no clear D gene. This receptor was obtained from a woman aged 80 or over with acute or convalescent COVID-19. For the CDR3, the DNA is TGTGCCAGCAGCCCCAATTCGGGTGTCTCCTATAATTCACCCCTCCACTTT. It translates to CASSPNSGVSYNSPLHF.